These 22 T cell receptor beta chains originate from one sample sequenced in a study of CD8+ T cells in alopecia areata. The study sorted pooled cutaneous lymph node cells by CD4, CD8alpha, NKG2D, NKG2ACE and other markers. Isolated RNA was reverse transcribed into cDNA used as the sequencing template. Data came from immunoSEQ multiplex PCR; TCRdb stores just in-frame clones and leaves some out. This record lists under 350,000 clones, none seen once only, and the top ten clones contain 1.2%. Input material: CD4+ T cells sorted from a lymph node. These TCRs come from a C3H/HeJ mouse with alopecia areata. MHC haplotype of the mouse line: H2-k.

About this clone itself: Each gene name is a mouse one. The sequenced fragment ends 4 residues before the CDR3 boundary, so the rest is inferred from the germline J gene. The chain employs TRBV13-2 and TRBJ1-2; maybe TRBD1 (6 bases). CDR3 length: 14 amino acids. Germline V lookup: CDR1 NNHNN, CDR2 SYGAGS (reference sequence). CDR3 in amino acids: CASGDAYREGDYTF. The sequenced CDR3 bases are TGTGCCAGCGGTGATGCGTACAGGGAGGGC.

As to this clone: Any gene name here is a mouse gene name. The read terminates 4 residues ahead of where the CDR3 ends, so the germline J gene completes it. The chain is built from TRBV13-3 and TRBJ2-5, with TRBD2 matching 8 bases. CDR3 length: 13 amino acids. From germline, CDR1 is NNHDY and CDR2 SYVADS. CDR3 residues: CASRGTGADTQYF. The CDR3 bases that were read are TGTGCCAGCAGAGGGACTGGCGCAGAC.

This clone has only a few counts. Germline and genes: mouse. The read ends 4 residues early relative to the CDR3; the germline J gene fills the gap. Additional DNA sequences in this sample encode the identical CDR3. This rearrangement joins TRBV13-1 to TRBJ2-5; 8 bases map to TRBD2. Unmatched junction bases numbered 3, after V lost 0 bases and J lost 3 bases. The CDR3 sequence is 15 residues long. CDR1 and CDR2 (germline): NSHNY, SYGAGN. CDR3 residues: CASSDGLGGQDTQYF. Incomplete CDR3 DNA: TGTGCCAGCAGTGATGGTCTGGGGGGACAAGAC.

Points on this clone: Mouse gene names apply. From the germline J gene comes the end of the CDR3, since the read stops 4 residues before it. V usage is TRBV4 and J usage is TRBJ2-2; no clear D. Trimming removed 4 bases from V and 5 bases from J, with 8 bases in between. Per the germline V gene, CDR1 is LGHDT and CDR2 is YNNKQL (reference sequence). This CDR3 spans 13 amino acids. CDR3 protein: CASSWRGTGQLYF. CDR3 DNA, as far as it was read: TGTGCCAGCAGCTGGAGAGGGACCGGG.

Of note for this clone: Gene names are the mouse ones. The CDR3 end lies 4 residues beyond the end of the read and is filled in from the germline J gene. Other DNA sequences in the sample encode the same CDR3. This chain connects TRBV5 to TRBJ2-1; 10 positions match TRBD1. Per germline, CDR1 LGHNA and CDR2 YNLKQL (reference sequence). J lost 1 base, V lost 2 bases, and 2 bases had no gene match. The CDR3 contains 16 residues. The CDR3 region is CASSQQTGGNYAEQFF. CDR3 DNA, as far as it was read: TGTGCCAGCAGCCAACAGACAGGGGGCAACTATGCT.

A note on this clone: Genes and germline come from the mouse. The read terminates 4 residues before the CDR3 end, so the remaining end is supplied by the germline J gene. The V gene is TRBV19, the J gene TRBJ2-3, with no clear D. V was clipped by 1 base and J by 1 base, with 7 bases between them. This CDR3 comprises 14 residues. Germline-derived CDR1 and CDR2 are FNHDT and SITEND (reference sequence). The CDR3 is CASSISSGAETLYF. The covered CDR3 bases are TGTGCCAGCAGTATATCCAGTGGTGCAGAA.

This clone was seen only a few times. The gene names given are mouse names. The read gets to within 4 residues of the CDR3 end, and the germline J gene fills in the rest. Other DNA sequences of this sample code for an identical CDR3. J is TRBJ2-7 and V is TRBV31, with D perhaps TRBD2 (5 bases). CDR1 and CDR2 from the germline V gene are GKSSPN and SITVG. The CDR3 is 13 residues long. The V gene lost 1 base and the J gene lost 3 bases, with 10 bases spanning the gap. The CDR3 bases that were read are TGTGCCTGGAGTCCCGGAACTGGCTAT. Translating gives CAWSPGTGY. The whole CDR3 reads CAWSPGTGYEQYF. Variable domain in full (rest from reference TRBV31 and TRBJ2-7): AQTIHQWPVAEIKAVGSPLSLGCTIKGKSSPNLYWYWQATGGTLQQLFYSITVGQVESVVQLNLSASRPKDDQFILSTEKLLLSHSGFYLCAWSPGTGYEQYFGPGTRLTVL.

This clone was counted only a few times. Gene names denote mouse genes. The CDR3 goes on 4 residues after the read ends, and that part is filled in from the germline J gene. The chain recombines TRBV13-2 with TRBJ1-1; D possibly corresponds to TRBD1 (6 bases). This CDR3 has 13 amino acids. Germline V gene data show CDR1 as NNHNN and CDR2 as SYGAGS (reference sequence). With 8 bases removed from V and 3 bases from J, the gap between germline ends came to 14 bases. CDR3 DNA, as far as it was read: TGTGCCAGGGCTAGGGGGGCGGACACA. This gives the protein CARARGADT. The CDR3 reads in full as CARARGADTEVFF.

The table lists this clone with a few counts. The gene symbols are mouse symbols. The covered CDR3 bases are TGTGCCAGCGGTGATGCAGCAGGCGCCACA. Its protein product is CASGDAAGAT. The full CDR3 protein reads CASGDAAGATEVFF. The gene calls are TRBV13-2 and TRBJ1-1; D gene ambiguous. Sequencing ends 4 residues short of the CDR3 end; the germline J gene provides the rest. The CDR3 is made up of 14 amino acids. Germline CDR1 NNHNN, CDR2 SYGAGS (reference sequence). Trimming pared 0 bases from V and 4 bases from J, leaving 10 bases between.

This clone was detected a few times. The genes are named according to mouse. The observed sequence ends 4 residues before the CDR3 terminus, with the missing tail filled in from the germline J gene. J is TRBJ2-1 and V is TRBV19, with TRBD2 identical over 11 bases. CDR3 length: 14 amino acids. Per germline, CDR1 FNHDT and CDR2 SITEND (reference sequence). The CDR3 sequence is CASSPRTGGAEQFF. Incomplete CDR3 DNA: TGTGCCAGCAGTCCACGGACTGGGGGGGCT.

Details on this clone: Each gene name is a mouse one. The read ends 4 residues shy of where the CDR3 ends; the end is completed using the germline J gene. The chain couples TRBV31 to TRBJ2-1; the D is unclear. Germline CDR1 GKSSPN, CDR2 SITVG. This CDR3 has 14 residues. Trimming left V 0 bases short and J 4 bases short, with 10 bases between. CDR3 DNA (partial): TGTGCCTGGAGTCTAGAAGATGGGTATGCT. Its translation: CAWSLEDGYA. The complete CDR3 sequence is CAWSLEDGYAEQFF.

As for this clone: Genes and germline come from the mouse. The CDR3 here is CTCSADRPGGAETLYF. The CDR3 bases that were read are TGCACCTGCAGTGCAGATAGGCCAGGGGGTGCAGAA. This rearrangement joins TRBV1 to TRBJ2-3, with D perhaps matching TRBD1 (6 bases). The sequenced fragment ends 4 residues before the CDR3 boundary, so the rest is inferred from the germline J gene. Per the germline V gene, CDR1 is NSQYPW and CDR2 is LRSPGD (reference sequence). V lost 0 bases, J lost 1 base, and 11 bases lay in between. The CDR3 is 16 residues long.

On this clone: Gene and germline names: mouse. The CDR3 DNA, read in part, is TGTGCCAGCAGTGACCAGGGGCAAGAC. Protein sequence: CASSDQGQD. The whole CDR3 is CASSDQGQDTQYF. This chain links TRBV13-3 with TRBJ2-5; TRBD1 might be the D (6 bases). Coverage ceases 4 residues before the CDR3 finishes, and the germline J gene fills in the end. Germline V gene lookup returns CDR1 NNHDY and CDR2 SYVADS. The CDR3 covers 13 residues. The V end was cut by 2 bases, the J end by 3 bases, with 7 bases between.

This clone was counted between two and nine times. Genes here carry mouse names. CDR3 sequence: CAWSERTGGKDTQYF. The CDR3 bases that were read are TGTGCCTGGAGTGAGAGGACTGGGGGGAAGGAC. The chain has TRBV31 and TRBJ2-5; TRBD2 aligns across 11 bases. The read is 4 residues too short to cover the CDR3 end, so that end is filled in from the germline J gene. Germline V CDR1 and CDR2: GKSSPN, SITVG. CDR3 length: 15 residues. The full variable domain, completed using reference TRBV31 and TRBJ2-5, is AQTIHQWPVAEIKAVGSPLSLGCTIKGKSSPNLYWYWQATGGTLQQLFYSITVGQVESVVQLNLSASRPKDDQFILSTEKLLLSHSGFYLCAWSERTGGKDTQYFGPGTRLLVL.

With respect to this clone: Genes and germline come from the mouse. Read coverage stops 4 residues before the CDR3 terminus; the germline J gene supplies the remainder. The chain links TRBV13-1 to TRBJ2-7, with 9 bases that match TRBD1. Per the germline V gene, CDR1 is NSHNY and CDR2 is SYGAGN. The CDR3 contains 13 residues. The part of the CDR3 DNA that was read is TGTGCCAGCAGTGAGGGGACAGGGAAT. Amino acid sequence: CASSEGTGN. The CDR3 in its entirety is CASSEGTGNEQYF.

Turning to this clone: Mouse names are used for the genes. The observed sequence ends 4 residues before the CDR3 terminus, with the missing tail filled in from the germline J gene. The chain recombines TRBV5 with TRBJ2-5; 7 bases agree with TRBD1. CDR3 size: 15 residues. V dropped 2 bases and J dropped 3; count of bases not matched to a gene: 5. Germline V gene sequence: CDR1 LGHNA, CDR2 YNLKQL (reference sequence). The CDR3 is CASSQIRDRQDTQYF. CDR3 DNA, as far as it was read: TGTGCCAGCAGCCAAATCCGGGACAGACAAGAC.

As for this clone: Gene names and germline refer to mouse. The CDR3 sequence is CASSHRQGRAETLYF. The CDR3 bases that were read are TGTGCCAGCAGCCATCGACAGGGGCGGGCAGAA. The J gene is TRBJ2-3, the V gene TRBV5, with TRBD1 identical over 8 bases. The read terminates 4 residues before the CDR3 end, so the remaining end is supplied by the germline J gene. This CDR3 contains 15 residues. Trimming cost V 3 bases and J 3 bases; bases outside gene matches: 5. Germline loops: CDR1 LGHNA, CDR2 YNLKQL (reference sequence).

This clone came up a few times. The listed genes are named as in mouse. With the read ending 4 residues before the CDR3 end, the germline J gene is used to fill in that end. The chain links TRBV5 to TRBJ2-2; TRBD2 aligns across 7 bases. Germline assignment: CDR1 LGHNA and CDR2 YNLKQL (reference sequence). This CDR3 is built from 17 residues. V dropped 4 bases and J dropped 0; count of bases not matched to a gene: 8. CDR3 residues: CASSPSTGAANTGQLYF. CDR3 bases read: TGTGCCAGCAGCCCCAGTACTGGGGCTGCAAACACCGGG.

This clone came up a few times. Gene names follow the mouse nomenclature. The read halts 4 residues ahead of the CDR3 end, with the missing end drawn from the germline J gene. The same CDR3 is also encoded by other DNA sequences in this sample. The chain combines TRBV13-1 with TRBJ2-2; D is ambiguous. Germline V gene lookup returns CDR1 NSHNY and CDR2 SYGAGN. V was pared by 0 bases and J by 3 bases, with 3 bases between. CDR3 length: 13 residues. CDR3 loop: CASSDVDTGQLYF. The sequenced part of the CDR3 DNA is TGTGCCAGCAGTGATGTGGACACCGGG.

A note on this clone: Mouse germline and gene names are used. From the germline J gene comes the end of the CDR3, since the read stops 4 residues before it. V usage is TRBV17 and J usage is TRBJ2-5, with 8 bases lining up with TRBD2. Germline V lookup: CDR1 MNHDT, CDR2 YYDKIL. This CDR3 contains 15 residues. Trimming at V came to 0 bases and at J to 3 bases, leaving 2 bases not matched to a gene. The sequenced CDR3 bases are TGTGCTAGCAGTAGAGACTGGGGGGAGCAAGAC. It specifies CASSRDWGEQD. The whole CDR3 protein reads CASSRDWGEQDTQYF.

This clone was seen only a few times. These gene names are mouse names. The read finishes 4 residues shy of the CDR3 end, and the germline J gene is used to complete it. V gene TRBV5 combines with J gene TRBJ1-1; 10 bases are a match to TRBD1. The germline CDR1 and CDR2 sequences are LGHNA and YNLKQL (reference sequence). The length of the CDR3 is 15 residues. The sequenced part of the CDR3 DNA is TGTGCCAGCAGCCAAAAGGGGACAGGGGAGGCA. Translated: CASSQKGTGEA. The full CDR3 sequence reads CASSQKGTGEAEVFF.

A note on this clone: Germline and genes: mouse. The CDR3 end falls 4 residues outside the read, so it is completed with the germline J gene. The same CDR3 is also encoded by other DNA sequences in this sample. This chain uses TRBV5 with TRBJ2-5; D is perhaps TRBD2 (6 bases). This CDR3 is built from 15 residues. CDR1 LGHNA and CDR2 YNLKQL come from the germline V gene (reference sequence). Trimming left V 0 bases short and J 1 base short, with 8 bases between. Incomplete CDR3 DNA: TGTGCCAGCAGCCAAGACTGGGGTTACCAAGAC. It yields the protein CASSQDWGYQD. The CDR3 in its entirety is CASSQDWGYQDTQYF.